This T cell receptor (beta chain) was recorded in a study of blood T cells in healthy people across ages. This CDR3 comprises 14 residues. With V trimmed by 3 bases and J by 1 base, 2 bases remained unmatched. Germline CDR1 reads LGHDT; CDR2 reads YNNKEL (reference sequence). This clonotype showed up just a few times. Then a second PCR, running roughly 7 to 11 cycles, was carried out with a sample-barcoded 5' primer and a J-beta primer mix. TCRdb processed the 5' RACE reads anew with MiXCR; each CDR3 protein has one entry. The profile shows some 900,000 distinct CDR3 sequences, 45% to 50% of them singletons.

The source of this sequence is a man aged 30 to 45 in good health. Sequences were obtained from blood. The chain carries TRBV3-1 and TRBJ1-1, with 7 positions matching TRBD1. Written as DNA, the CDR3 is TGTGCCAGCAGCCAGACAGGGCCGAACACTGAAGCTTTCTTT. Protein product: CASSQTGPNTEAFF.